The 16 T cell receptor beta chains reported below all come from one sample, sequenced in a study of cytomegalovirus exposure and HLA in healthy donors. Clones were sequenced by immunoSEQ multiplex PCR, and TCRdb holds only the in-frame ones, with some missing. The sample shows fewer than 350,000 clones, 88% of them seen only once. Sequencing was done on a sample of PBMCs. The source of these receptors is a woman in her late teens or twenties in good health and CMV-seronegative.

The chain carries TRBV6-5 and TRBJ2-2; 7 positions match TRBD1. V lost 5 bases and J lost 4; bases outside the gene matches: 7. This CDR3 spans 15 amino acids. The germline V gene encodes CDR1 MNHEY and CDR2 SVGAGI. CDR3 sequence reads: CASSPYRGGTGELFF. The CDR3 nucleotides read TGTGCCAGCAGTCCATACAGGGGTGGCACCGGGGAGCTGTTTTTT.

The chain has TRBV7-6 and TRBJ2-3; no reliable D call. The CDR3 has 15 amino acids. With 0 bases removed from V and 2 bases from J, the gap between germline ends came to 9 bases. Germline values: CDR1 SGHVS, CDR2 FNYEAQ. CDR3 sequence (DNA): TGTGCCAGCAGCTTAGCTGATGGCCTCACAGATACGCAGTATTTT. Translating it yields CASSLADGLTDTQYF.

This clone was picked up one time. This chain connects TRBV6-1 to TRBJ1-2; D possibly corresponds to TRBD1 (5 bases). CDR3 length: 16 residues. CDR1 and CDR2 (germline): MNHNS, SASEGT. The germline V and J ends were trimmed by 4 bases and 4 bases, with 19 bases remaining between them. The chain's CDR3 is CASSVFQGYSSYGYTF. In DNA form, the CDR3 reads TGTGCCAGCAGTGTCTTTCAGGGTTATAGTAGCTATGGCTACACCTTC.

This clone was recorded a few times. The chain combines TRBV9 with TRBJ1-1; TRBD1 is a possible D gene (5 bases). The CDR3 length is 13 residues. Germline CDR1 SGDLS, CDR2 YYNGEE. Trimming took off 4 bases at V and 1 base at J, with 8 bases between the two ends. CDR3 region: CASSIDRNTEAFF. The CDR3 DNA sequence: TGTGCCAGCAGCATCGACAGGAACACTGAAGCTTTCTTT.

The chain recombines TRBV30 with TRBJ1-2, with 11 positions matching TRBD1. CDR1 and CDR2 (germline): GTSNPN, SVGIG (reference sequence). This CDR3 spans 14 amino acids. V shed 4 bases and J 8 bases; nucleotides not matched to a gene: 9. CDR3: CAWIGQGARPGYTF. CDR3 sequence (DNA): TGTGCCTGGATTGGACAGGGGGCACGACCGGGCTACACCTTC.

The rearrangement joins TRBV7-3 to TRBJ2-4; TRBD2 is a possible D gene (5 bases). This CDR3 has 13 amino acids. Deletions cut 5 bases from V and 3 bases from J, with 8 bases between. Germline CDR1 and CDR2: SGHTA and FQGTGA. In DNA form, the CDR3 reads TGTGCCAGCAGCCCCGGGATCAAAAACATTCAGTACTTC. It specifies CASSPGIKNIQYF.

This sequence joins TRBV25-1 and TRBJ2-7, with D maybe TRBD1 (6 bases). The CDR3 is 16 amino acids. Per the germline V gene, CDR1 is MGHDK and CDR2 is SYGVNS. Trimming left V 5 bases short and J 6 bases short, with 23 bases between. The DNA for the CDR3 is TGTGCCAGCAGTCCCGAGGAGCCAGGGGCGTGGGGCGAGCAGTACTTC. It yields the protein CASSPEEPGAWGEQYF.

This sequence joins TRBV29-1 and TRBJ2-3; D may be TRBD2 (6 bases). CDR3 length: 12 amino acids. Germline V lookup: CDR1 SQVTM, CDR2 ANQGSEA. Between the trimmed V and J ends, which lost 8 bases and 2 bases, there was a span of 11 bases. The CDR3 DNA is TGCAGCTTACGGGACTTCACAGATACGCAGTATTTT. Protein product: CSLRDFTDTQYF.

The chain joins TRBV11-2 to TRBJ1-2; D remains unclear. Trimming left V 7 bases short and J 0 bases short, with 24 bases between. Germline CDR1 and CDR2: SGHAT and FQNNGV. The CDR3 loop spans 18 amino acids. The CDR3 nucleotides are TGTGCCAGCACCTCCCTGGATATAACAGCCGAATCTAACTATGGCTACACCTTC. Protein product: CASTSLDITAESNYGYTF.

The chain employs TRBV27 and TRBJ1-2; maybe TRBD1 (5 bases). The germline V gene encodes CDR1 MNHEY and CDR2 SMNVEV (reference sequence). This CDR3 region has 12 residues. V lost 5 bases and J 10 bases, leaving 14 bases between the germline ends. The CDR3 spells CASSTGGDVYTF. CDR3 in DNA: TGTGCCAGCAGTACCGGAGGGGACGTCTACACCTTC.

The CDR3 region has the DNA TGTGCCAGCACCCCGGGAGGGCAAAGCTCCTACAATGAGCAGTTCTTC. Its protein product is CASTPGGQSSYNEQFF. J is TRBJ2-1 and V is TRBV27; TRBD2 agrees at 8 bases. The V gene's germline CDR1 is MNHEY and CDR2 SMNVEV (reference sequence). This CDR3 region has 16 residues. V was clipped by 7 bases and J by 0 bases; unmatched bases: 8.

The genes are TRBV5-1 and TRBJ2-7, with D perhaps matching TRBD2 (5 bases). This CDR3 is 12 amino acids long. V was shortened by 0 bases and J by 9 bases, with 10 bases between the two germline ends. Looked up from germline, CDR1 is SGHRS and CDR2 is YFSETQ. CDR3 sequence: CASSLDLEGQYF. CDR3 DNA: TGCGCCAGCAGCTTGGACCTCGAGGGGCAGTACTTC.

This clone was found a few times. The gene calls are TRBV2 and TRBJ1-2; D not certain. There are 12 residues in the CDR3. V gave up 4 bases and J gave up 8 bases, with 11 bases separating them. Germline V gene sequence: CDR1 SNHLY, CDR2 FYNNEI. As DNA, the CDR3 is TGTGCCAGCAGTGTCAACTTGTCAGGCTACACCTTC. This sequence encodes CASSVNLSGYTF. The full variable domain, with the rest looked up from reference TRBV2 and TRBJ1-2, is EPEVTQTPSHQVTQMGQEVILRCVPISNHLYFYWYRQILGQKVEFLVSFYNNEISEKSEIFDDQFSVERPDGSNFTLKIRSTKLEDSAMYFCASSVNLSGYTFGSGTRLTVV.

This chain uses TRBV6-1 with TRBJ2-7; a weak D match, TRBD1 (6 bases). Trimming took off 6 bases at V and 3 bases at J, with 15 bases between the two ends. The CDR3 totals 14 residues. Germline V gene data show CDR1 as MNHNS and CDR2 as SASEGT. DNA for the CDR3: TGTGCCAGCAGGAGCTTTGACAGGTACTACGAGCAGTACTTC. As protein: CASRSFDRYYEQYF.

The CDR3 DNA reads as TGTGCCAGCAGTGACCCACAGGGAGGGGCGACTGAAGCTTTCTTT. Its translation is CASSDPQGGATEAFF. The gene calls are TRBV2 and TRBJ1-1, with D possibly TRBD1 on 6 matching bases. Germline V gene lookup returns CDR1 SNHLY and CDR2 FYNNEI. The V end lost 3 bases, the J end lost 5 bases, and 16 bases lay between the germline ends. The CDR3 runs 15 residues.

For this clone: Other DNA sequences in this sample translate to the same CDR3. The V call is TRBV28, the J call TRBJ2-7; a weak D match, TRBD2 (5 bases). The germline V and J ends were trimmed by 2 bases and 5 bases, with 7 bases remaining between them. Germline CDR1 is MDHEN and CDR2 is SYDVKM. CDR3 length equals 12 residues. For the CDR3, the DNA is TGTGCCAGCAGTTTAAGAGGGAACGAGCAGTACTTC. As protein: CASSLRGNEQYF.